These 2 T cell receptor beta chains share one sample of origin, sequenced in a study of T cells in women clearing cervical HPV infection. Here immunoSEQ multiplex PCR was the method, and the copy in TCRdb shows in-frame clones only, minus some. This listing includes approximately 35,000 clones. The specimen sequenced was blood buffy coat. The receptors here all came from a woman aged 18 to 75 with a cervical HPV16 infection that either progressed to CIN3+ or cleared (not recorded which).

For this clone: The CDR3 goes on 3 residues after the read ends, and that part is filled in from the germline J gene. The chain links TRBV4-1 to TRBJ2-7; D not certain. The CDR3 has 13 residues. Trimming shortened V by 4 bases and J by 3 bases, and 10 bases separated the two germline ends. Per germline, CDR1 MGHRA and CDR2 YSYEKL. The sequenced CDR3 bases are TGCGCCAGCAGCCTAGCTGAAGACTACGAG. It encodes CASSLAEDYE. The entire CDR3 is CASSLAEDYEQYF.

For this clone: The CDR3 goes on 3 residues after the read ends, and that part is filled in from the germline J gene. The chain couples TRBV19 to TRBJ1-1; D may be TRBD1 (5 bases). Germline CDR1 LNHDA, CDR2 SQIVND (reference sequence). V dropped 5 bases and J dropped 3 bases, with 19 bases sitting between them. The CDR3 totals 16 residues. CDR3 DNA, as far as it was read: TGTGCCAGTAGTCCGGTTCAGGGTCCTCTGGACACTGAA. It specifies CASSPVQGPLDTE. The full CDR3 protein reads CASSPVQGPLDTEAFF.